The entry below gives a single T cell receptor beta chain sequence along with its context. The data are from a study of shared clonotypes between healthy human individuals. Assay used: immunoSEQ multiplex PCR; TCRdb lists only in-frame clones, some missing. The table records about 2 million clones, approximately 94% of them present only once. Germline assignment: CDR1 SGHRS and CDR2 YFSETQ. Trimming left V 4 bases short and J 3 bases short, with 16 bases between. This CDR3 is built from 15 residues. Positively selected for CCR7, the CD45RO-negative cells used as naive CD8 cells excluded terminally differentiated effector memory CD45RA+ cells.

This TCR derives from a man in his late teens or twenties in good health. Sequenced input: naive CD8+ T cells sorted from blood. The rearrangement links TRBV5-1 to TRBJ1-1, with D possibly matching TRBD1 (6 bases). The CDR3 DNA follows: TGCGCCAGCAGCCCGACAGGTGGAACTTACACTGAAGCTTTCTTT. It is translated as CASSPTGGTYTEAFF. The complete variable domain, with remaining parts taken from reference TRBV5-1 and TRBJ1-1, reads KAGVTQTPRYLIKTRGQQVTLSCSPISGHRSVSWYQQTPGQGLQFLFEYFSETQRNKGNFPGRFSGRQFSNSRSEMNVSTLELGDSALYLCASSPTGGTYTEAFFGQGTRLTVV.